The 12 T cell receptor beta chains below come from one sample, sequenced in a study of blood T cell repertoires in COVID-19. Clones were read by immunoSEQ multiplex PCR, and TCRdb kept only the in-frame ones, dropping some. The sample consists of 210,000 or so clones, roughly 86% of them appearing once. The sequencing sample was made of peripheral blood. The source is a woman between 35 and 50 years old with acute or convalescent COVID-19.

This chain connects TRBV11-1 to TRBJ2-5; no clear D gene. Per the germline V gene, CDR1 is SGHAT and CDR2 is FQDESV (reference sequence). CDR3 length: 12 residues. Trimming shortened V by 6 bases and J by 0 bases, and 5 bases separated the two germline ends. CDR3 sequence reads: CASSFYQETQYF. The CDR3 nucleotides are TGTGCCAGCAGTTTCTACCAAGAGACCCAGTACTTC.

V gene TRBV6-5 combines with J gene TRBJ1-2; 9 bases are shared with TRBD1. There are 14 residues in the CDR3. Germline-derived CDR1 and CDR2 are MNHEY and SVGAGI. The V and J ends lost 8 bases and 1 base, in that order; junction bases with no gene match: 5. The CDR3 reads CASVRTGVNYGYTF. CDR3 DNA sequence: TGTGCCAGCGTTCGGACAGGGGTTAACTATGGCTACACCTTC.

This clone has only a few counts. This sequence joins TRBV2 and TRBJ1-1; 8 positions match TRBD1. The CDR3 sequence is 13 residues long. Germline assignment: CDR1 SNHLY and CDR2 FYNNEI. V lost 6 bases and J lost 3; bases outside the gene matches: 3. CDR3 in DNA: TGTGCCAGCAGGGGACAGGACCACACTGAAGCTTTCTTT. It yields the protein CASRGQDHTEAFF.

This chain uses TRBV11-2 with TRBJ2-7; tentatively, D is TRBD1 (6 bases). CDR1 and CDR2 from the germline V gene are SGHAT and FQNNGV. V was cut by 3 bases and J by 4 bases, with 10 bases left in between. This CDR3 spans 13 amino acids. CDR3 residues: CASSFTGKYEQYF. The DNA of the CDR3 is TGTGCCAGCAGCTTTACAGGGAAGTACGAGCAGTACTTC.

As to this clone: The junction does not match germline at one end; this may be a read error. The J gene is TRBJ1-1, the V gene TRBV3-1 (or the pseudogene TRBV3-2); D uncertain. The CDR3 runs to 14 residues. Germline CDR1 reads LGHDT; CDR2 reads YNNKEL (reference sequence). Here the CDR3 reads CASTQSTPNTEAFF. The CDR3 DNA is TGTGCCAGCACCCAATCGACACCGAACACTGAAGCTTTCTTT.

V is TRBV12-2 and J is TRBJ2-5; no check of the table's D call, TRBD1, against the DNA was made. TRBV12-2 is recorded as a pseudogene. CDR3 length equals 16 residues. As DNA, the CDR3 is TGTGCAAGTCGCTCAAGGCCCCCTGGGCCCTCGGAGACCCAGTACTTC. Protein sequence: CASRSRPPGPSETQYF.

The CDR3 nucleotides read TGCGCCAGCAGCCCGGAGACAGGGCTTATCAACACCGGGGAGCTGTTTTTT. Residues: CASSPETGLINTGELFF. The rearrangement links TRBV5-1 to TRBJ2-2, with 7 bases identical to TRBD1. Trimming at V came to 4 bases and at J to 2 bases, leaving 11 bases not matched to a gene. The CDR3 is 17 residues long. Germline CDR1 SGHRS, CDR2 YFSETQ.

The chain uses TRBV27 and TRBJ2-7; 9 nucleotides agree with TRBD1. CDR1 is MNHEY, CDR2 SMNVEV, per germline (reference sequence). The junction had 8 bases not matched to a gene; V was cut back by 6 bases and J by 2 bases. This CDR3 contains 15 residues. The CDR3 here is CASSIQGAEPYEQYF. Written as DNA, the CDR3 is TGTGCCAGCAGCATACAGGGGGCGGAGCCCTACGAGCAGTACTTC.

The chain combines TRBV12-5 with TRBJ2-5; 12 nucleotides agree with TRBD2. With 2 bases clipped from V and 3 bases from J, the junction kept 4 bases outside the gene matches. Per the germline V gene, CDR1 is LGHNT and CDR2 is FRNRAP. The CDR3 covers 16 residues. CDR3 coding DNA: TGTGCTAGTGGTTTGCGACGACTAGCGGGAGAAGAGACCCAGTACTTC. Translated, it gives CASGLRRLAGEETQYF.

The chain combines TRBV27 with TRBJ2-7; 10 bases match TRBD1. The V gene end was trimmed by 5 bases and the J gene end by 3 bases; junction bases not matched to a gene: 13. The germline V gene has CDR1 MNHEY and CDR2 SMNVEV (reference sequence). This CDR3 comprises 17 residues. CDR3 sequence: CASSPRTGGITVYEQYF. Written as DNA, the CDR3 is TGTGCCAGCAGTCCCCGGACAGGGGGAATCACCGTCTACGAGCAGTACTTC.

The chain recombines TRBV4-2 with TRBJ2-7, with TRBD2 matching over 13 bases. This CDR3 has 16 residues. Per germline, CDR1 LGHNA and CDR2 YNFKEQ. Trimming removed 4 bases from V and 5 bases from J; junction bases left unmatched: 8. CDR3 amino acids: CASSPPGLAGRDEQYF. The CDR3 DNA reads TGTGCCAGCAGCCCCCCGGGACTAGCGGGAAGAGACGAGCAGTACTTC.

J is TRBJ2-2 and V is TRBV4-1; perhaps TRBD1 as D (5 bases). In germline, CDR1 is MGHRA, CDR2 YSYEKL. There are 14 residues in the CDR3. V lost 3 bases and J 5 bases, leaving 10 bases between the germline ends. The CDR3 here is CASSQERGTGELFF. The CDR3 region has the DNA TGCGCCAGCAGCCAGGAAAGGGGTACCGGGGAGCTGTTTTTT.